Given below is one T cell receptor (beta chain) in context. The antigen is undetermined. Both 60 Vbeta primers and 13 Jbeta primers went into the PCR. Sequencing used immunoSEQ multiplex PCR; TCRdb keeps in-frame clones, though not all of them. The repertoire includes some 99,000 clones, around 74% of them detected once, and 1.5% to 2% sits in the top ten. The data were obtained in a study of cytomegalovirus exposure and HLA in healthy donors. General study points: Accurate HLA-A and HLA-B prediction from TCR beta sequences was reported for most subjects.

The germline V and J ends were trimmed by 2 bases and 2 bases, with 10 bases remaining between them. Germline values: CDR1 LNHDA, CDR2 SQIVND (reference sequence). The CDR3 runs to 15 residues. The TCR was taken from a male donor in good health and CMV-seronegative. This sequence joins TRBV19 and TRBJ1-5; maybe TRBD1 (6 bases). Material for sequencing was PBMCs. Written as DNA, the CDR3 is TGTGCCAGTAGTATATCCGCAGGGGGCAATCAGCCCCAGCATTTT. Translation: CASSISAGGNQPQHF.